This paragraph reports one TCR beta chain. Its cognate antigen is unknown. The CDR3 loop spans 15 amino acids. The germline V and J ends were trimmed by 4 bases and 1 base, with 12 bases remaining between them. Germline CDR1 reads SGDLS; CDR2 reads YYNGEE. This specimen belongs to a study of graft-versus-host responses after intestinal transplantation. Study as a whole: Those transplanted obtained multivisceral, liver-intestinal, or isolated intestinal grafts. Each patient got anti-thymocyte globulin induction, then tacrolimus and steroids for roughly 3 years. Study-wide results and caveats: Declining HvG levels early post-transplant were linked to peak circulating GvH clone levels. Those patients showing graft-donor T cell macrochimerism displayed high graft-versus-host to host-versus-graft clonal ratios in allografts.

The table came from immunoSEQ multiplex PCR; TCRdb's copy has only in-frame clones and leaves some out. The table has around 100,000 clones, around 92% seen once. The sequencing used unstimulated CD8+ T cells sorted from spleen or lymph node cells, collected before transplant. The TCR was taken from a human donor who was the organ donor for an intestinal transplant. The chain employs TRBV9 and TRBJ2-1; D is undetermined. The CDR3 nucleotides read TGTGCCAGCAGCCCCCTTCGAGAATCCTACAATGAGCAGTTCTTC. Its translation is CASSPLRESYNEQFF.